This T cell receptor beta chain was recovered during a study of T cell responses to AZD1222 COVID-19 vaccine. Study-wide results and caveats: Baseline serology detected seropositivity in only six or seven AZD1222 recipients. Mapped onto spike, vaccine-associated CD4 TCRs spanned it and were dominant at 160-218 and 743-854.

Notes on this clone: Its antigen is unknown.

This CDR3 is 12 amino acids long. Germline assignment: CDR1 MNHEY and CDR2 SVGAGI. V lost 6 bases and J lost 5, with 10 bases in between. TCRdb keeps only in-frame clones here, not all; method: immunoSEQ multiplex PCR. This table holds 120,000 or so clones, approximately 94% found once. This TCR derives from an adult who received the AZD1222 COVID-19 vaccine. The material sequenced was peripheral blood, taken 28 days after the second AZD1222 dose. The J gene is TRBJ1-1, the V gene TRBV6-5; possibly TRBD1 for D (5 bases). CDR3 region: CASRNGGTEAFF. The CDR3 nucleotides read TGTGCCAGCAGGAACGGGGGGACTGAAGCTTTCTTT.